This T cell receptor beta chain was sequenced during a study of blood T cell repertoires in COVID-19. Overall study: Sources were T cells, B-cell-depleted T cells, or PBMCs; the material itself was cDNA or gDNA.

V lost 10 bases, J lost 7 bases, and 19 bases lay in between. The germline CDR1 and CDR2 sequences are ENHRY and SYGVKD. This CDR3 is 13 amino acids long. Assay used: immunoSEQ multiplex PCR; TCRdb lists only in-frame clones, some missing. Among fewer than 35,000 clones listed, about 90% were seen once. The chain combines TRBV10-3 with TRBJ1-2, with D possibly TRBD1 on 6 matching bases. The sequenced sample was peripheral blood. This clonotype was sampled from a woman aged 45-65 years with active COVID-19. The DNA for the CDR3 is TGTGCCAGGGGCAGGGGATTTTCTTGTGGCTACACCTTC. Translating it yields CARGRGFSCGYTF.